The T cell receptor beta chain described here comes from a study of cytomegalovirus exposure and HLA in healthy donors. Concerning this clone: Its antigen is unknown.

Primers for the PCR totalled 60 Vbeta and 13 Jbeta. Clones were sequenced by immunoSEQ multiplex PCR, and TCRdb holds only the in-frame ones, with some missing. The sample gives about 97,000 clones, 65% to 85% of which show up once; 1.9% is in the top ten. Overall study results and limits: In vitro experiments confirmed that three CMV-associated chains were specific for CMV antigens. In a later analysis, most CMV-associated TCR beta chains appeared HLA-restricted. The HLA-A and HLA-B alleles of most subjects were reportedly predicted accurately from TCR beta sequences.

This CDR3 region has 15 residues. V was shortened by 7 bases and J by 7 bases, with 23 bases between the two germline ends. CDR1 is SNHLY, CDR2 FYNNEI, per germline. The receptor was isolated from a woman between 40 and 55 years old in good health and CMV-seronegative. Sequenced input: PBMCs. The chain has TRBV2 and TRBJ2-7; TRBD2 is a possible D gene (7 bases). CDR3 in amino acids: CASITFEGVGGEQYF. The CDR3 DNA reads as TGTGCCAGCATTACGTTCGAGGGGGTCGGGGGGGAGCAGTACTTC.